The sequence of this T cell receptor beta chain was determined in a study of regulatory T cells in long-lasting Graves disease. Building the TCR beta libraries relied on iRepertoire HTBI primers, and CDR3 regions underwent Arm-PCR. TCRdb processed the multiplex PCR reads anew with MiXCR; each CDR3 protein has one entry. In the table there are roughly 500,000 distinct CDR3 sequences, around 21% of which are singletons. The CDR3 loop spans 18 amino acids. Germline CDR1 ENHRY, CDR2 SYGVKD. This clonotype was recorded only once. A much larger clone lies a single base off, so this may be a read error. Regarding time point: persistent/refractory GD, antithyroid drugs over 5 years with positive TRAb. Extracted RNA from PBMCs served as the source of the TCR library. Patients of an endocrinology department in Xi'an, China, were included.

This receptor was taken from a female donor with Graves disease. The V and J genes are TRBV10-3 and TRBJ2-2; D is possibly TRBD2 (7 bases). Sample: peripheral blood mononuclear cells (PBMCs), taken when the disease was refractory, from a patient treated with antithyroid drugs. This CDR3 is CAISEREGGLTNTGEPFF. CDR3 nucleotides: TGTGCCATCAGTGAGAGGGAGGGGGGCCTTACGAACACCGGGGAGCCGTTTTTT.